These 21 T cell receptor beta chains originate from one sample sequenced in a study of blood T cell repertoires in COVID-19. Measured with immunoSEQ multiplex PCR; TCRdb has only the in-frame clones, and not every one. The sample has 150,000 or so clones, approximately 80% seen once. The sequenced sample was PBMCs or T cells enriched from blood (not recorded which). These receptors all stem from a man between 65 and 85 years old who had been exposed to COVID-19.

V is TRBV28 and J is TRBJ1-4; possible D gene TRBD1, 5 bases. V was clipped by 3 bases and J by 2 bases, with 10 bases between them. The length of the CDR3 is 15 residues. Germline CDR1 MDHEN, CDR2 SYDVKM. CDR3 sequence: CASSFQGSTNEKLFF. The CDR3 DNA is TGTGCCAGCAGTTTCCAGGGTTCCACTAATGAAAAACTGTTTTTT.

CDR3: CAISDFEPGRIAGSSYNEQFF. The CDR3 DNA reads as TGTGCCATCAGTGATTTTGAACCGGGACGGATAGCGGGGAGCTCCTACAATGAGCAGTTCTTC. J is TRBJ2-1 and V is TRBV10-3; 8 bases map to TRBD2. With 3 bases clipped from V and 0 bases from J, the junction kept 19 bases outside the gene matches. The CDR3 is made up of 21 amino acids. The germline V gene encodes CDR1 ENHRY and CDR2 SYGVKD.

The chain uses TRBV6-2 or TRBV6-3 and TRBJ2-1; TRBD2 might be the D (5 bases). Per germline, CDR1 MNHEY and CDR2 SVGEGT. The V and J ends lost 2 bases and 5 bases respectively, with 16 bases between them. CDR3 length: 16 residues. The CDR3 protein is CASSYAGGLKDNEQFF. The CDR3 DNA is TGTGCCAGCAGTTACGCGGGTGGCTTGAAAGACAATGAGCAGTTCTTC.

This sequence joins TRBV18 and TRBJ1-4; 12 nucleotides agree with TRBD1. Germline V CDR1 and CDR2: KGHSH, LQKENI. The CDR3 extends over 15 amino acids. V shed 6 bases and J 7 bases; nucleotides not matched to a gene: 6. In DNA form, the CDR3 reads TGTGCCAGCTCTGCCGGGACAGGGGGCCTTGAAAAACTGTTTTTT. Translating gives CASSAGTGGLEKLFF.

This sequence joins TRBV12-5 and TRBJ1-5; 7 positions match TRBD1. This CDR3 has 18 residues. V was pared by 4 bases and J by 1 base, with 13 bases of the junction left unmatched. Germline V gene lookup returns CDR1 LGHNT and CDR2 FRNRAP. The CDR3 coding sequence is TGTGCTAGTGGTTCGATACTCTCCGGGACAGCGAGCAATCAGCCCCAGCATTTT. It translates to CASGSILSGTASNQPQHF.

The genes are TRBV9 and TRBJ1-1; TRBD1 matches at 8 bases. Germline CDR1 SGDLS, CDR2 YYNGEE. The trim removed 4 bases at V and 5 bases at J, leaving 10 bases unmatched. This CDR3 has 15 amino acids. The DNA for the CDR3 is TGTGCCAGCAGCCCTTCCTGGACAGGGAGTACTGAAGCTTTCTTT. Protein sequence: CASSPSWTGSTEAFF.

This clone appeared a few times. The chain couples TRBV27 to TRBJ2-7, with 8 bases that match TRBD1. CDR3 length: 14 amino acids. Looked up from germline, CDR1 is MNHEY and CDR2 is SMNVEV (reference sequence). V lost 5 bases to trimming and J lost 6 bases; unmatched junction nucleotides: 9. The CDR3 spells CASSDRDRRGEQYF. The DNA of the CDR3 is TGTGCCAGCAGTGATCGGGACAGGAGAGGCGAGCAGTACTTC.

The genes are TRBV7-9 and TRBJ2-5; D might be TRBD2 (6 bases). CDR3 length equals 16 residues. V shed 8 bases and J shed 5 bases, with 24 bases lying between them. Looked up from germline, CDR1 is SEHNR and CDR2 is FQNEAQ (reference sequence). CDR3 amino acids: CASQLMPLGGLETQYF. DNA for the CDR3: TGTGCCAGCCAGCTCATGCCCCTGGGGGGTCTCGAGACCCAGTACTTC.

The rearrangement joins TRBV19 to TRBJ1-1; tentative D call: TRBD1 (6 bases). CDR3 length equals 17 residues. Trimming took off 4 bases at V and 4 bases at J, with 22 bases between the two ends. CDR1 LNHDA and CDR2 SQIVND come from the germline V gene (reference sequence). Written as DNA, the CDR3 is TGTGCCAGTAGTAAGACGACCAGGGGTACGGGGGGCACTGAAGCTTTCTTT. It yields the protein CASSKTTRGTGGTEAFF.

This clone has only one observation. The rearrangement joins TRBV7-8 to TRBJ1-1, with D possibly matching TRBD1 (6 bases). V lost 3 bases and J 6 bases, leaving 11 bases between the germline ends. Germline V lookup: CDR1 SGHVS, CDR2 FQNEAQ. The CDR3 consists of 13 residues. CDR3 sequence reads: CASSLGGRAEAFF. The CDR3 coding sequence is TGTGCCAGCAGCTTGGGGGGGCGGGCTGAAGCTTTCTTT.

This chain joins TRBV19 and TRBJ1-1; D perhaps matches TRBD1 (6 bases). Between the trimmed V and J ends, which lost 4 bases and 11 bases, there was a span of 20 bases. The germline CDR1 and CDR2 sequences are LNHDA and SQIVND (reference sequence). The CDR3 has 14 amino acids. The DNA for the CDR3 is TGTGCCAGTAGTACCTCGAACAGGGTTAATAAGGCTTTCTTT. Amino acid sequence: CASSTSNRVNKAFF.

The chain is built from TRBV11-2 and TRBJ1-4; D unclear. The V gene's germline CDR1 is SGHAT and CDR2 FQNNGV. The CDR3 consists of 14 residues. V lost 2 bases, J lost 4 bases, and 8 bases lay in between. CDR3 DNA sequence: TGTGCCAGCAGCTTATATGGCGGTAATGAAAAACTGTTTTTT. Its protein product is CASSLYGGNEKLFF.

The chain uses TRBV7-2 and TRBJ1-3, with D tentatively TRBD1 (6 bases). CDR1 and CDR2 (germline): SGHTA, FQGNSA. This CDR3 contains 17 residues. Trimming removed 1 base at V and 4 bases at J, with 17 bases between. Written as DNA, the CDR3 is TGTGCCAGCAGCTTAGTTCTTCCAGGGGTAGGAGGAAACACCATATATTTT. Amino acids: CASSLVLPGVGGNTIYF. The full variable domain, completed using reference TRBV7-2 and TRBJ1-3, is GAGVSQSPSNKVTEKGKDVELRCDPISGHTALYWYRQSLGQGLEFLIYFQGNSAPDKSGLPSDRFSAERTGGSVSTLTIQRTQQEDSAVYLCASSLVLPGVGGNTIYFGEGSWLTVV.

This chain links TRBV6-2 or TRBV6-3 with TRBJ2-7; TRBD2 might be the D (6 bases). CDR1 is MNHEY, CDR2 SVGEGT, per germline. This CDR3 has 15 residues. The germline V and J ends were trimmed by 4 bases and 4 bases, with 17 bases remaining between them. This CDR3 is CASSFDGTGAYEQYF. As DNA, the CDR3 is TGTGCCAGCAGTTTCGATGGGACTGGGGCATACGAGCAGTACTTC.

V usage is TRBV7-2 and J usage is TRBJ1-2; 9 bases match TRBD1. The germline V gene encodes CDR1 SGHTA and CDR2 FQGNSA. CDR3 length: 16 residues. J gave up 4 bases and V 6 bases, and 12 bases lay outside the gene matches. The CDR3 spells CASRSRPGTGSYGYTF. The CDR3 DNA follows: TGTGCCAGCAGATCTCGTCCCGGGACAGGGAGCTATGGCTACACCTTC.

This clone was seen just once. V and J are TRBV27 and TRBJ1-2, with 7 bases that match TRBD1. Germline values: CDR1 MNHEY, CDR2 SMNVEV (reference sequence). V shed 3 bases and J 0 bases; nucleotides not matched to a gene: 4. The CDR3 extends over 15 amino acids. The CDR3 region has the DNA TGTGCCAGCAGTTTGGGGCAGGGGGCTAACTATGGCTACACCTTC. It specifies CASSLGQGANYGYTF.

The chain couples TRBV5-8 to TRBJ1-1; D not resolved. Deletions cut 8 bases from V and 0 bases from J, with 14 bases between. The CDR3 covers 14 residues. Germline CDR1 and CDR2: SGHTS and YDEGEE. DNA of the CDR3: TGTGCCAGGACGGTGCTTAGCATGAACACTGAAGCTTTCTTT. Translated: CARTVLSMNTEAFF.

The chain joins TRBV7-9 to TRBJ1-2, with D possibly matching TRBD1 (6 bases). The CDR3 loop spans 13 amino acids. V lost 2 bases to trimming and J lost 4 bases, with 8 bases between them. The V gene's germline CDR1 is SEHNR and CDR2 FQNEAQ (reference sequence). In nucleotides, the CDR3 is TGTGCCAGCAGCTTATCACAGGGCTATGGCTACACCTTC. Its translation: CASSLSQGYGYTF.

The V call is TRBV4-1, the J call TRBJ1-4; 9 bases line up with TRBD1. J was trimmed by 5 bases and V by 6 bases; bases with no gene match: 7. Germline V CDR1 and CDR2: MGHRA, YSYEKL. This CDR3 has 15 amino acids. CDR3 protein: CASRPFGTGNEKLFF. DNA for the CDR3: TGCGCCAGCAGACCCTTCGGGACAGGGAATGAAAAACTGTTTTTT.

The chain joins TRBV29-1 to TRBJ2-7; no reliable D call. This CDR3 comprises 11 residues. CDR1 is SQVTM and CDR2 is ANQGSEA in the germline V gene. The V end was cut by 7 bases, the J end by 4 bases, with 11 bases between. The CDR3 reads CSAVNRYEQYF. The CDR3 bases are TGCAGCGCCGTAAACCGGTACGAGCAGTACTTC.

The chain uses TRBV19 and TRBJ1-4; D uncertain. Germline loops: CDR1 LNHDA, CDR2 SQIVND (reference sequence). This CDR3 comprises 15 residues. V lost 3 bases and J lost 0, with 8 bases in between. CDR3 protein: CASSMSRATNEKLFF. The CDR3, as DNA: TGTGCCAGTAGTATGTCCCGAGCAACTAATGAAAAACTGTTTTTT.